This T cell receptor beta chain was found in a study of Graves' ophthalmopathy and Graves' hyperthyroidism. RNA transcripts yielded amplified TCR beta CDR3 regions. RT-PCR was first run with HTBI primers, then multiplex PCR in a second round. TCRdb used MiXCR to reprocess the multiplex PCR reads, holding one entry per CDR3 protein. The sample includes 300,000 to 400,000 distinct CDR3 sequences, 17% of them seen just once. This clonotype was found many times. The V and J ends lost 7 bases and 0 bases respectively, with 11 bases between them. The CDR3 consists of 13 residues. Germline CDR1 reads SGHDT; CDR2 reads YYEEEE.

The chain links TRBV5-6 to TRBJ2-7; a weak D match, TRBD2 (6 bases). The source of this sequence is an adult woman with stable Graves' hyperthyroidism. Material: peripheral blood. The CDR3 sequence is CASSPGSSYEQYF. CDR3 DNA: TGTGCCAGCTCCCCCGGGAGCTCCTACGAGCAGTACTTC.